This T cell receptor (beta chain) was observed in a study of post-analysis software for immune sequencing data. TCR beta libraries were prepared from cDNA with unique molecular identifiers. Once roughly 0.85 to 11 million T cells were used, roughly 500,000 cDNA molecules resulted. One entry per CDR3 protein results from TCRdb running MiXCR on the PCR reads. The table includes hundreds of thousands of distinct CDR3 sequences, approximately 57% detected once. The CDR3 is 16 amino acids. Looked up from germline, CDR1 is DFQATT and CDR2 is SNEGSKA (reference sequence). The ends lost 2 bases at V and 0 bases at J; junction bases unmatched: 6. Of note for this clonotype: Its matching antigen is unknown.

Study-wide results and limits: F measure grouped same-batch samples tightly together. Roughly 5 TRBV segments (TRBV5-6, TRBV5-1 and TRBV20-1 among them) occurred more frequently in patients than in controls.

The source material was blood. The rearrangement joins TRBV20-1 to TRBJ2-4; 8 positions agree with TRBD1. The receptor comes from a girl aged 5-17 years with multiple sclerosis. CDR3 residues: CSARLRTGLAKNIQYF. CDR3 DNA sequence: TGCAGTGCTAGACTTCGGACAGGGCTAGCCAAAAACATTCAGTACTTC.